This T cell receptor (beta chain) is drawn from a study of T cell responses to AZD1222 COVID-19 vaccine. The V end was cut by 2 bases, the J end by 4 bases, with 20 bases between. Germline CDR1 reads LNHDA; CDR2 reads SQIVND (reference sequence). This CDR3 contains 17 residues. Method: immunoSEQ multiplex PCR; TCRdb's copy keeps in-frame clones and lacks some. The sample shows around 190,000 clones, about 86% of them seen only once. Study-wide results and limits: Most donors were white British and more were female, and clonal diversity was possibly underestimated.

This clone was seen only once. Its target is not known. The sequencing here drew on peripheral blood, taken on day 0 of AZD1222 vaccination. The J gene is TRBJ1-2, the V gene TRBV19; the D is unclear. This receptor was taken from an adult in good health. CDR3 bases: TGTGCCAGTAGTATACGCCCCACGGAGGTCTCCTCCTATGGCTACACCTTC. As protein: CASSIRPTEVSSYGYTF.